A selection of T cell receptor beta chains follows, all from one sample in a study of cytomegalovirus exposure and HLA in healthy donors. Profiled with immunoSEQ multiplex PCR; TCRdb holds only in-frame clones, not every one. Among some 80,000 clones listed, around 77% were seen once. Sequenced input: PBMCs. These receptors were collected from a middle-aged man in good health and CMV-seronegative. CDR3s include the opening cysteine and the closing phenylalanine or tryptophan. The D gene is left open where the match is weak. Clone size is shown for a subset of rows, as once, few, many or a class of expanded clone.

clone size	V gene	D gene	J gene	CDR3 protein	CDR3 DNA
-	TRBV6-5	TRBD1	TRBJ2-5	CASRGSRQGEETQYF	TGTGCCAGCAGGGGGAGCCGACAGGGCGAAGAGACCCAGTACTTC
-	TRBV11-2	TRBD2	TRBJ2-3	CASSFIRLAGAQFNTQYF	TGTGCCAGCAGCTTTATCCGACTAGCGGGGGCCCAGTTTAATACGCAGTATTTT
-	TRBV30	-	TRBJ2-5	CAWSPGGMKTQYF	TGTGCCTGGAGTCCTGGGGGGATGAAGACCCAGTACTTC
-	TRBV9	-	TRBJ1-4	CASSVNRAANEKLFF	TGTGCCAGCAGCGTGAACAGGGCCGCTAATGAAAAACTGTTTTTT
-	TRBV19	-	TRBJ2-6	CASSIPGTGANVLTF	TGTGCCAGTAGTATACCAGGGACTGGGGCCAACGTCCTGACTTTC
-	TRBV6-1	TRBD1	TRBJ1-5	CASIRGTGNQPQHF	TGTGCCAGCATAAGAGGGACAGGGAACCAGCCCCAGCATTTT
-	TRBV11-2	-	TRBJ2-2	CASSLEPGAGELFF	TGTGCCAGCAGCTTAGAACCGGGGGCCGGGGAGCTGTTTTTT
few	TRBV5-1	-	TRBJ2-5	CASSSGNREFTYGKETQYF	TGCGCCAGCAGCTCGGGAAACAGGGAATTCACTTATGGGAAAGAGACCCAGTACTTC
-	TRBV4-2	-	TRBJ1-3	CASSQDRQALGNTIYF	TGTGCCAGCAGCCAAGATCGCCAGGCTTTAGGAAACACCATATATTTT
few	TRBV9	TRBD2	TRBJ2-1	CASSSPLESGDEQFF	TGTGCCAGCAGCTCCCCCCTTGAGAGCGGGGATGAGCAGTTCTTC
-	TRBV5-1	-	TRBJ2-3	CASSPPRVTDTQYF	TGCGCCAGCAGCCCCCCGAGGGTGACAGATACGCAGTATTTT
-	TRBV5-1	-	TRBJ2-1	CASSETTVFGNEQFF	TGCGCCAGCAGTGAGACCACTGTATTCGGGAATGAGCAGTTCTTC
-	TRBV5-5	-	TRBJ1-1	CASNYLNTEAFF	TGTGCCAGCAACTACCTTAACACTGAAGCTTTCTTT
-	TRBV4-1	TRBD1	TRBJ1-2	CASSQVNRGRRNNYGYTF	TGCGCCAGCAGCCAAGTGAACAGGGGGCGCCGGAATAACTATGGCTACACCTTC
few	TRBV9	-	TRBJ1-1	CASSVESGSEAFF	TGTGCCAGCAGCGTAGAGAGCGGTTCTGAAGCTTTCTTT
once	TRBV10-2	TRBD2	TRBJ2-3	CASRRTSGGTTDTQYF	TGCGCCAGCAGGAGGACTAGCGGGGGTACCACAGATACGCAGTATTTT
-	TRBV7-3	-	TRBJ2-1	CASSLSALDEQFF	TGTGCCAGCAGCTTAAGCGCCCTCGATGAGCAGTTCTTC
-	TRBV7-9	-	TRBJ1-1	CASSSTALGTEAFF	TGTGCCAGCAGCTCGACAGCCCTCGGCACTGAAGCTTTCTTT
-	TRBV30	-	TRBJ2-5	CALGVSQTQYF	TGTGCCCTCGGGGTCTCGCAGACCCAGTACTTC
-	TRBV5-4	-	TRBJ1-4	CASSRTPATNEKLFF	TGTGCCAGCAGCCGAACGCCAGCAACTAATGAAAAACTGTTTTTT
-	TRBV7-6	-	TRBJ1-2	CASSPSQGLAYGYTF	TGTGCCAGCAGCCCGTCTCAGGGGCTGGCCTATGGCTACACCTTC
-	TRBV6-1	-	TRBJ1-4	CASSENRVDEKLFF	TGTGCCAGCAGTGAAAACAGGGTTGATGAAAAACTGTTTTTT
once	TRBV6-1	TRBD1	TRBJ1-5	CASSVTGDIQQPQHF	TGTGCCAGCAGTGTCACAGGGGATATTCAGCAGCCCCAGCATTTT
-	TRBV6-4	-	TRBJ1-2	CAANDTPNYGYTF	TGTGCCGCTAATGATACCCCTAACTATGGCTACACCTTC
-	TRBV19	-	TRBJ1-5	CATSDSSGPQHF	TGTGCCACTTCGGACTCCTCTGGGCCCCAGCATTTT
-	TRBV19	TRBD1	TRBJ1-4	CASSPGQGRVGANEKLFF	TGTGCCAGTAGTCCGGGACAGGGGCGGGTGGGGGCTAATGAAAAACTGTTTTTT
-	TRBV6-1	TRBD1	TRBJ1-6	CASSEVGNRGSPLHF	TGTGCCAGCAGTGAAGTAGGGAACAGGGGTTCACCCCTCCACTTT
-	TRBV4-1	-	TRBJ1-2	CASSLSEAGNYGYTF	TGCGCCAGCAGCCTTTCGGAGGCTGGGAACTATGGCTACACCTTC
few	TRBV2	TRBD1	TRBJ1-1	CASSVQTGGWTEAFF	TGTGCCAGCAGTGTTCAGACAGGGGGCTGGACTGAAGCTTTCTTT
once	TRBV5-4	-	TRBJ1-2	CASSLVTAGYNYGYTF	TGTGCCAGCAGCTTGGTGACGGCAGGATACAACTATGGCTACACCTTC
-	TRBV2	-	TRBJ2-3	CATREADTQYF	TGTGCCACCCGAGAGGCTGATACGCAGTATTTT
once	TRBV7-9	TRBD1	TRBJ2-2	CSSSDRGRGTGFTGELFF	TGTTCCAGCAGCGATAGGGGCCGGGGGACAGGGTTCACCGGGGAGCTGTTTTTT
-	TRBV15	-	TRBJ2-7	CATSRVPSASSYEQYF	TGTGCCACCAGCAGAGTCCCTAGCGCGAGCTCCTACGAGCAGTACTTC
few	TRBV4-1	-	TRBJ1-3	CASSQELAGGAGNTIYF	TGCGCCAGCAGCCAAGAATTGGCTGGGGGGGCTGGAAACACCATATATTTT
-	TRBV30	TRBD1	TRBJ1-6	CAWSGTGGGSPLHF	TGTGCCTGGAGTGGTACAGGGGGCGGGTCACCCCTCCACTTT
-	TRBV9	-	TRBJ1-3	CASSVTGNTIYF	TGTGCCAGCAGCGTTACTGGAAACACCATATATTTT
-	TRBV19	-	TRBJ1-5	CASNYVGLDQPQHF	TGTGCCAGTAATTATGTGGGGCTGGATCAGCCCCAGCATTTT
-	TRBV28	-	TRBJ2-1	CASSYSHNEQFF	TGTGCCAGCAGTTACAGTCATAATGAGCAGTTCTTC
-	TRBV12-5	-	TRBJ1-1	CATGFAVNTEAFF	TGTGCTACCGGCTTTGCGGTTAACACTGAAGCTTTCTTT
-	TRBV28	-	TRBJ2-4	CASSLGTSKNIQYF	TGTGCCAGCAGTTTAGGGACATCCAAAAACATTCAGTACTTC
few	TRBV28	-	TRBJ1-2	CASSPPGNKANYGYTF	TGTGCCAGCAGCCCCCCAGGGAACAAAGCTAACTATGGCTACACCTTC
once	TRBV9	-	TRBJ1-2	CASSVDRGYGYTF	TGTGCCAGCAGCGTAGATCGGGGCTATGGCTACACCTTC
-	TRBV30	-	TRBJ1-2	CAWRRQPPDGYTF	TGTGCCTGGAGAAGACAGCCTCCGGATGGCTACACCTTC
-	TRBV5-1	TRBD1	TRBJ1-1	CASRRQGALRNTEAFF	TGCGCCAGCCGACGACAGGGGGCTCTGAGGAACACTGAAGCTTTCTTT
few	TRBV14	-	TRBJ2-5	CASSPIGGRLLETQYF	TGTGCCAGCAGCCCCATCGGGGGGCGTCTTCTGGAGACCCAGTACTTC
-	TRBV6-4	-	TRBJ2-1	CASSDGEREGGDEQFF	TGTGCCAGCAGTGACGGAGAGAGGGAGGGGGGAGATGAGCAGTTCTTC
-	TRBV4-1	TRBD2	TRBJ2-5	CASSQGLAGGLHQETQYF	TGCGCCAGCAGCCAAGGCCTAGCGGGGGGTCTGCATCAAGAGACCCAGTACTTC
-	TRBV16	-	TRBJ1-3	CASSQSLTDRSRNTIYF	TGTGCCAGCAGCCAATCATTAACAGACAGATCCCGAAACACCATATATTTT
-	TRBV2	-	TRBJ2-1	CASSERRGRYNEQFF	TGTGCCAGCAGTGAAAGGCGGGGGCGATACAATGAGCAGTTCTTC
-	TRBV10-2	-	TRBJ1-1	CASNRGADTEAFF	TGCGCCAGCAACCGTGGAGCGGACACTGAAGCTTTCTTT
-	TRBV19	TRBD1	TRBJ2-7	CASSPRVTGQGYEQYF	TGTGCCAGTAGTCCTCGAGTAACGGGACAGGGCTACGAGCAGTACTTC
-	TRBV9	-	TRBJ2-3	CASSAQVTDTQYF	TGTGCCAGCAGCGCCCAGGTCACAGATACGCAGTATTTT
-	TRBV30	-	TRBJ2-7	CAWSVGVGGYEQYF	TGTGCCTGGAGTGTTGGAGTTGGTGGCTACGAGCAGTACTTC
-	TRBV7-3	TRBD1	TRBJ1-6	CASSTGGLASPLHF	TGTGCCAGCAGCACAGGGGGTCTGGCTTCACCCCTCCACTTT
-	TRBV4-2	TRBD2	TRBJ2-7	CASSQDSSGGGYEQYF	TGTGCCAGCAGCCAAGATTCTAGCGGGGGAGGTTACGAGCAGTACTTC
-	TRBV2	-	TRBJ1-1	CASTPIRDTEAFF	TGTGCCAGCACCCCAATCAGGGACACTGAAGCTTTCTTT
-	TRBV19	-	TRBJ2-6	CASSTGRPSYRANVLTF	TGTGCCAGTAGTACGGGGAGGCCAAGCTATAGGGCCAACGTCCTGACTTTC
-	TRBV4-2	TRBD1	TRBJ1-2	CASSQEGAGGHGYTF	TGTGCCAGCAGCCAAGAGGGAGCAGGGGGCCACGGCTACACCTTC
-	TRBV7-6	-	TRBJ2-5	CASSAVDRETQYF	TGTGCCAGCAGCGCCGTCGACAGAGAGACCCAGTACTTC